The 15 T cell receptor beta chains given below trace back to one sample, sequenced in a study of technical replicates of blood from several donors. Generated by immunoSEQ multiplex PCR, the TCRdb table keeps only in-frame clones and is missing some. The sample shows more than 15,000 clones, 70% to 85% of them seen only once. The source material was PBMCs. The receptor source for this set is a human donor in good health. Some clones in this sample may be carry-over from other donors' samples.

This rearrangement joins TRBV30 to TRBJ1-2; 10 nucleotides match TRBD1. The germline V gene encodes CDR1 GTSNPN and CDR2 SVGIG (reference sequence). The CDR3 is made up of 13 amino acids. V trimming: 2 bases; J trimming: 8 bases; junction bases outside the gene matches: 5. CDR3 sequence: CAWSRQGASGYTF. Written as DNA, the CDR3 is TGTGCCTGGAGTCGACAGGGGGCTAGCGGCTACACCTTC.

This chain links TRBV28 with TRBJ2-7; TRBD1 is a possible D gene (6 bases). V shed 6 bases and J shed 2 bases, with 11 bases lying between them. CDR3 size: 13 residues. Germline V gene sequence: CDR1 MDHEN, CDR2 SYDVKM. The CDR3 nucleotides are TGTGCCAGCAGAATAGGGGGACCCTACGAGCAGTACTTC. The encoded protein is CASRIGGPYEQYF. The entire variable domain, with the rest obtained from reference TRBV28 and TRBJ2-7, is as follows: DVKVTQSSRYLVKRTGEKVFLECVQDMDHENMFWYRQDPGLGLRLIYFSYDVKMKEKGDIPEGYSVSREKKERFSLILESASTNQTSMYLCASRIGGPYEQYFGPGTRLTVT.

The chain links TRBV18 to TRBJ1-1; D might be TRBD1 (6 bases). Germline V gives CDR1 KGHSH, CDR2 LQKENI. V was shortened by 4 bases and J by 3 bases, with 15 bases between the two germline ends. The CDR3 runs 15 residues. CDR3 in amino acids: CASSRDTQGHTEAFF. The CDR3 DNA is TGTGCCAGCTCACGGGACACCCAAGGGCACACTGAAGCTTTCTTT.

V usage is TRBV29-1 and J usage is TRBJ2-5; TRBD2 matches at 7 bases. The tail of the sequence fits TRBJ2-7 better, so the J call may be wrong. CDR3 size: 13 residues. Germline lookup yields CDR1 SQVTM and CDR2 ANQGSEA. The CDR3 protein is CSVDAAGTYEQYF. CDR3 nucleotides: TGCAGCGTTGATGCAGCGGGGACCTACGAGCAGTACTTC.

The genes are TRBV6-1 and TRBJ2-7; D might be TRBD2 (5 bases). The CDR3 covers 14 residues. Trimming took 2 bases from V and 3 from J, leaving 11 bases between them. Germline CDR1 reads MNHNS; CDR2 reads SASEGT. CDR3 nucleotide sequence: TGTGCCAGCAGTGAATCGAGAGGGTTCTACGAGCAGTACTTC. This sequence encodes CASSESRGFYEQYF.

J is TRBJ2-3 and V is TRBV5-8; D is perhaps TRBD2 (6 bases). The CDR3 spans 13 residues. V shed 7 bases and J shed 2 bases, with 11 bases lying between them. Germline V lookup: CDR1 SGHTS, CDR2 YDEGEE. The CDR3 sequence: CASLPSATDTQYF. DNA for the CDR3: TGTGCCAGCCTCCCTAGCGCCACAGATACGCAGTATTTT.

The sample holds one count of this clone. The V call is TRBV2, the J call TRBJ2-1; no firm D call. Germline V gene sequence: CDR1 SNHLY, CDR2 FYNNEI. V lost 6 bases and J 4 bases, leaving 10 bases between the germline ends. This CDR3 contains 13 residues. CDR3 DNA sequence: TGTGCCAGCAGACAGACACAATACAATGAGCAGTTCTTC. Its translation is CASRQTQYNEQFF.

The genes are TRBV30 and TRBJ1-1; D is uncertain. CDR1 and CDR2 (germline): GTSNPN, SVGIG (reference sequence). Trimming removed 1 base at V and 1 base at J, with 7 bases between. The length of the CDR3 is 13 residues. The CDR3 region has the DNA TGTGCCTGGAGTGGTGGCACGAACACTGAAGCTTTCTTT. It codes for CAWSGGTNTEAFF.

The chain has TRBV11-2 and TRBJ2-3; the D is unclear. The CDR3 is made up of 15 amino acids. The V end lost 5 bases, the J end lost 0 bases, and 12 bases lay between the germline ends. The germline CDR1 and CDR2 sequences are SGHAT and FQNNGV. The CDR3 protein is CASSPQPFSTDTQYF. DNA of the CDR3: TGTGCCAGCAGCCCACAGCCCTTTAGCACAGATACGCAGTATTTT. The entire variable domain, with the rest obtained from reference TRBV11-2 and TRBJ2-3, is as follows: EAGVAQSPRYKIIEKRQSVAFWCNPISGHATLYWYQQILGQGPKLLIQFQNNGVVDDSQLPKDRFSAERLKGVDSTLKIQPAKLEDSAVYLCASSPQPFSTDTQYFGPGTRLTVL.

This chain connects TRBV6-5 to TRBJ1-1; D gene uncertain. Germline loops: CDR1 MNHEY, CDR2 SVGAGI. CDR3 length equals 15 residues. Trimming took 5 bases from V and 4 from J, leaving 17 bases between them. This CDR3 is CASSPGISMSTEAFF. The CDR3 DNA reads TGTGCCAGCAGTCCCGGGATTAGCATGAGCACTGAAGCTTTCTTT.

This clone was seen only a few times. This chain uses TRBV19 with TRBJ1-5, with D perhaps matching TRBD1 (6 bases). The length of the CDR3 is 16 residues. The germline gives CDR1 LNHDA, CDR2 SQIVND (reference sequence). Trimming cost V 3 bases and J 0 bases, with 12 bases left between them. The CDR3 sequence is CASSILGQYSNQPQHF. For the CDR3, the DNA is TGTGCCAGTAGTATCCTTGGACAGTATAGCAATCAGCCCCAGCATTTT.

The chain combines TRBV29-1 with TRBJ1-1; D might be TRBD1 (6 bases). This CDR3 spans 12 amino acids. CDR1 is SQVTM and CDR2 is ANQGSEA in the germline V gene. The CDR3: CIAGGRNTEAFF. The CDR3 DNA reads as TGCATCGCGGGGGGGCGGAACACTGAAGCTTTCTTT.

The chain joins TRBV5-5 to TRBJ1-4; maybe TRBD1 (5 bases). The V gene's germline CDR1 is SGHKS and CDR2 YYEKEE (reference sequence). The CDR3 loop spans 15 amino acids. The ends were cut back, 4 bases at V and 8 bases at J, with 18 bases in the middle. The DNA of the CDR3 is TGTGCCAGCAGCCAAGATCCAGACAGAGGCGAAAAACTGTTTTTT. Translation gives CASSQDPDRGEKLFF.

V gene TRBV4-3 combines with J gene TRBJ2-5; 11 bases agree with TRBD1. The germline V gene has CDR1 LGHNA and CDR2 YSLEER. The V gene end was trimmed by 4 bases and the J gene end by 4 bases; junction bases not matched to a gene: 5. The CDR3 sequence is 15 residues long. The CDR3 spells CASSPGTGGVETQYF. For the CDR3, the DNA is TGCGCCAGCAGCCCAGGGACAGGGGGTGTAGAGACCCAGTACTTC.

This clone was picked up a small number of times. The rearrangement joins TRBV11-1 to TRBJ2-1, with a tentative D call TRBD2 (5 bases). CDR3 length equals 15 residues. V was shortened by 1 base and J by 0 bases, with 7 bases between the two germline ends. Looked up from germline, CDR1 is SGHAT and CDR2 is FQDESV (reference sequence). CDR3 in amino acids: CASSLGGSSYNEQFF. CDR3 in DNA: TGTGCCAGCAGCTTAGGTGGGAGCTCCTACAATGAGCAGTTCTTC.